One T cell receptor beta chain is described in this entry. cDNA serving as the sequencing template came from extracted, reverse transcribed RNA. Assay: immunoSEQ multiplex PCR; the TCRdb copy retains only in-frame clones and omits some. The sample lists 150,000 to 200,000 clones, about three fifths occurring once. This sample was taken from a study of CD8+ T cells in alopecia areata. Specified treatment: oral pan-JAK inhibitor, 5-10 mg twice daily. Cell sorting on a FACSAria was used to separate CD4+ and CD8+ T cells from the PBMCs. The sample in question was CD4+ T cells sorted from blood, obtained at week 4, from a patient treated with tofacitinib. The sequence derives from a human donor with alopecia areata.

The CDR3 spells CASSLWAAYEQYF. CDR3 bases: TGTGCCAGCAGCCTCTGGGCGGCCTACGAGCAGTACTTC. This rearrangement joins TRBV5-6 to TRBJ2-7; no definite D call. Germline lookup yields CDR1 SGHDT and CDR2 YYEEEE. This CDR3 has 13 amino acids. V shed 4 bases and J shed 2 bases, with 10 bases lying between them.